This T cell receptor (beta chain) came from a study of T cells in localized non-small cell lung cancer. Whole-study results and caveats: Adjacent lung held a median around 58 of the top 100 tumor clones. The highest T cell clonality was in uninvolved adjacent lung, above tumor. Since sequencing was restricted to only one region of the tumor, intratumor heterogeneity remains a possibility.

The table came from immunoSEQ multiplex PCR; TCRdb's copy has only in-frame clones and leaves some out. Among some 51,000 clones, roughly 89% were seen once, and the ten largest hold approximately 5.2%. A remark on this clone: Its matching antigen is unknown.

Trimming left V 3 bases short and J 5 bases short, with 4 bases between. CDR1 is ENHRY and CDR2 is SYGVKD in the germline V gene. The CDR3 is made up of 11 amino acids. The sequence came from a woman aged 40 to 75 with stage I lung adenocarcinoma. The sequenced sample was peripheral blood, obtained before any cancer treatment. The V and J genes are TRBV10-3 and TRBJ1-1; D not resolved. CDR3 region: CAISEGTEAFF. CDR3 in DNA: TGTGCCATCAGTGAAGGTACTGAAGCTTTCTTT.